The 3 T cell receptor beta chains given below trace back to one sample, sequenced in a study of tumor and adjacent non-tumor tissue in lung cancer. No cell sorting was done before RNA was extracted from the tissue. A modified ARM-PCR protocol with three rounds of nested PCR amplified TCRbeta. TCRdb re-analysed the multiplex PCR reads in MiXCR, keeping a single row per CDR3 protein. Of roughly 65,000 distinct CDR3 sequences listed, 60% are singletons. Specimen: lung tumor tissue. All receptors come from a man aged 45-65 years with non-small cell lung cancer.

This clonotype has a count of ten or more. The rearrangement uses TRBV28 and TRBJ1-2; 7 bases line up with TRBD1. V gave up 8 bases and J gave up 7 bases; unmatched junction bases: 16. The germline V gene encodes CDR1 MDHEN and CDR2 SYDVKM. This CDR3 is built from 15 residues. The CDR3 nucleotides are TGTGCCAGCCTTAGGCAGGGGGAAGTTTTAGGTGGCTACACCTTC. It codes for CASLRQGEVLGGYTF.

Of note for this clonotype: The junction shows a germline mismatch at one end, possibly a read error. The CDR3 nucleotides read TGTGCTAGCAGCTTAATAACAGTGAACACTGAAGCTTTCTTT. It encodes CASSLITVNTEAFF. The chain combines TRBV11-1 with TRBJ1-1; D gene ambiguous. CDR1 and CDR2 from the germline V gene are SGHAT and FQDESV (reference sequence). The CDR3 sequence is 14 residues long.

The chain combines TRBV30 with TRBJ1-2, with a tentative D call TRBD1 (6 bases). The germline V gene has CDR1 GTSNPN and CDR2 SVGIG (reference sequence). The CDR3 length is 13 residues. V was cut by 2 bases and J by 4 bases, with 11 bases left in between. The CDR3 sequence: CAWSSGDGYGYTF. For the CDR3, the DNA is TGTGCCTGGAGTTCAGGGGATGGCTATGGCTACACCTTC.